This T cell receptor beta chain was profiled in a study of identical twins. In its sample, this clonotype was seen many times. In TCRdb, the 5' RACE reads were re-called with MiXCR into one record per CDR3 protein. Here the sample spans some 240,000 distinct CDR3 sequences, roughly 8% being singletons. J gave up 5 bases and V 2 bases, and 4 bases lay outside the gene matches. Germline V CDR1 and CDR2: SQVTM, ANQGSEA. CDR3 length: 14 residues. The sample was also linked to a second study, of yellow fever vaccine responses in identical twins.

The sequenced sample was CD8+ T cells sorted from blood. This sequence was found in a woman aged 18-29 years in good health. The chain carries TRBV29-1 and TRBJ2-1, with 9 bases that match TRBD1. CDR3 residues: CSVEFRDRDNEQFF. The CDR3 nucleotides read TGCAGCGTTGAATTCCGGGACAGGGACAATGAGCAGTTCTTC.